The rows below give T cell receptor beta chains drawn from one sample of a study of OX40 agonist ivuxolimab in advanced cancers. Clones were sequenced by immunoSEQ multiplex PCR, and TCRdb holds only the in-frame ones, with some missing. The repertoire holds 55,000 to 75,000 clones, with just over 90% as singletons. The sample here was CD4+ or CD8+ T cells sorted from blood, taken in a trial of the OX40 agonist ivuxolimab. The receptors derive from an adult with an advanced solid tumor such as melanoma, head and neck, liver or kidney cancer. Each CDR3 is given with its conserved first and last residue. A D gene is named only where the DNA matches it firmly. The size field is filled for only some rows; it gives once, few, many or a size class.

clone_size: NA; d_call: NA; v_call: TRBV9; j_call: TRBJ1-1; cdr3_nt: TGTGCCAGCAGCGGGGACGGTGAAGCTTTCTTT; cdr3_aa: CASSGDGEAFF
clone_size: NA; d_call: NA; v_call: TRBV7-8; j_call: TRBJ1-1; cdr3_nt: TGTGCCAGCAGCTTAACGGATCGTCTGGCGAACACTGAAGCTTTCTTT; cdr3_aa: CASSLTDRLANTEAFF
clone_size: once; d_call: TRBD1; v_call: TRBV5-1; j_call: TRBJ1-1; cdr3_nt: TGCGCCAGCAGCACGTCGGGACAGATGGGGTCCCGAGCTTTCTTT; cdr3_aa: CASSTSGQMGSRAFF
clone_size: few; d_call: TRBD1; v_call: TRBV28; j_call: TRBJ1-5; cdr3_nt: TGTGCCAGCAGACCACGACAGGGGGCAGGGGGGCCCCAGCATTTT; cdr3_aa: CASRPRQGAGGPQHF
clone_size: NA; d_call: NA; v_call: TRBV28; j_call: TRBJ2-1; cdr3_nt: TGTGCCAGCAAGGGGCATGAGCAGTTCTTC; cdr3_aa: CASKGHEQFF
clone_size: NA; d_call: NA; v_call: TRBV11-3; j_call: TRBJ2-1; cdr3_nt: TGTGCCAGCAGCCTTTACGGGGATGAGCAGTTCTTC; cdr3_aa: CASSLYGDEQFF
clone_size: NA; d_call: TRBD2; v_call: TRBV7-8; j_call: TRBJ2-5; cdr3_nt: TGTGCCAGCAGCTTTTTTGCTGGCGGGAGTATCCAAGAGACCCAGTACTTC; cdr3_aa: CASSFFAGGSIQETQYF
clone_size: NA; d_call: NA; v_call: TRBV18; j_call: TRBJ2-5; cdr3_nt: TGTGCCAGCTCCCGGGACCCCAGAGAGACCCAGTACTTC; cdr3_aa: CASSRDPRETQYF
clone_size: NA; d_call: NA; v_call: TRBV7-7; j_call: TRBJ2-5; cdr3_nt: TGTGCCAGCAGCCCAATTGACAGGGAGGTTTGGACCCAGTACTTC; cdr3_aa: CASSPIDREVWTQYF
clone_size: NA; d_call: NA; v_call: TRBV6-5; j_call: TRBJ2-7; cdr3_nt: TGTGCCAGCAGTTACCGACCGAATACCTACGAGCAGTACTTC; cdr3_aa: CASSYRPNTYEQYF
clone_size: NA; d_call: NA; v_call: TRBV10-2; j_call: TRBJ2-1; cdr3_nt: TGCGCCAGCAGTCAGAGCGGGCCTCACAATGAGCAGTTCTTC; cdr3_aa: CASSQSGPHNEQFF
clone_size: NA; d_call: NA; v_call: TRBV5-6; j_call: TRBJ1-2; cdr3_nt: TGTGCCAGCAGCCCCTTGGGGTATGGCTACACCTTC; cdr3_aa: CASSPLGYGYTF
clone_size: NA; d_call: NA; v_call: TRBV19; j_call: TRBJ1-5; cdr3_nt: TGTGCCAGTAGTATTATTGCTGGGCAGCCCCAGCATTTT; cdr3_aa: CASSIIAGQPQHF
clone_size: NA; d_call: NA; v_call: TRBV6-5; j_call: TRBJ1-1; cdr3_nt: TGTGCCAGCAGCCCCCCTGGAGAGAACACTGAAGCTTTCTTT; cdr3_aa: CASSPPGENTEAFF
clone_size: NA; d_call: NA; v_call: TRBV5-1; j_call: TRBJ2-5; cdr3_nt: TGCGCCAGCAGCCCTCAGGGGGGCGAGGGAGAGACCCAGTACTTC; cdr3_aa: CASSPQGGEGETQYF
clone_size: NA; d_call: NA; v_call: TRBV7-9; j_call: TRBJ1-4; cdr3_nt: TGTGCCAGCAGCTTAGAGAGGGGGGCAGGTGAAAAACTGTTTTTT; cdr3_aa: CASSLERGAGEKLFF
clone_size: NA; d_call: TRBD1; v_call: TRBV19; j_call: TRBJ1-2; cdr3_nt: TGTGCCAGTACCCCCAGGGACAGCTATGGCTACACCTTC; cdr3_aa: CASTPRDSYGYTF
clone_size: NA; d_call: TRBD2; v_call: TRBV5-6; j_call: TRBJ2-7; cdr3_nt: TGTGCCAGCCGTCCCACCTGGGACTACGCCTACGAGCAGTACTTC; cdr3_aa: CASRPTWDYAYEQYF
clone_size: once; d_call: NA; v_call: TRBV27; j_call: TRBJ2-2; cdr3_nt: TGTGCCAGCCAAAAACGGCTTTTTCGGACCCTAAACACCGGGGAGCTGTTTTTT; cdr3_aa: CASQKRLFRTLNTGELFF
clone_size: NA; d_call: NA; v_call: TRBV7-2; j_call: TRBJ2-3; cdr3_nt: TGTGCCAGCAGCTTAGAAGTTTCAGATACGCAGTATTTT; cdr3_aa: CASSLEVSDTQYF
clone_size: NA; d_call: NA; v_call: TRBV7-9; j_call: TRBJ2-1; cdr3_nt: TGTGCCAGCAGCCCGGGGCTCGGGAATGAGCAGTTCTTC; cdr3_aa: CASSPGLGNEQFF
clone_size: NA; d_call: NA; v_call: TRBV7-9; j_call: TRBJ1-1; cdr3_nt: TGTGCCAGCAGCTTACAGATAACTAACACTGAAGCTTTCTTT; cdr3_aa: CASSLQITNTEAFF
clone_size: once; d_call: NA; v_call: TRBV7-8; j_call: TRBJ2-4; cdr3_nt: TGTGCCAGCAGCTACACCGGGGGACTGGCCAAAAACATTCAGTACTTC; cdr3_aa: CASSYTGGLAKNIQYF
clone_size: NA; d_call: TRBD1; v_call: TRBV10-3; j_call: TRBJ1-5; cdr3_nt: TGTGCCGCGAGGGACAGGGGCTCGCAGCCCCAGCATTTT; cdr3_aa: CAARDRGSQPQHF
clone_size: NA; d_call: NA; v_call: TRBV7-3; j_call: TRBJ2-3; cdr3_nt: TGTGCCAGCAGTTTGGACGGGGATTACACAGATACGCAGTATTTT; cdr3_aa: CASSLDGDYTDTQYF
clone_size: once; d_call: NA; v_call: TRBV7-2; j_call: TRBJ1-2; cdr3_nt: TGTGCCAGCAGCTTTACGGCGGGACCCTATGGCTACACCTTC; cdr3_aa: CASSFTAGPYGYTF
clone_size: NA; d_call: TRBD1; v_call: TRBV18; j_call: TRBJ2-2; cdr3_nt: TGTGCCAGCTCACCCTTTACCGGGACAGAAAACACCGGGGAGCTGTTTTTT; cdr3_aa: CASSPFTGTENTGELFF
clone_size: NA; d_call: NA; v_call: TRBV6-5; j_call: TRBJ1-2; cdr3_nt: TGTGCCAGCGTTGGGGATTGGTTATCTAACTATGGCTACACCTTC; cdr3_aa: CASVGDWLSNYGYTF
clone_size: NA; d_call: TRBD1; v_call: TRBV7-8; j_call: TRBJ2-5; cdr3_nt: TGTGCCAGCAGCTTTGGACAGGGGGCGGGGGAGCAGTACTTC; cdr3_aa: CASSFGQGAGEQYF
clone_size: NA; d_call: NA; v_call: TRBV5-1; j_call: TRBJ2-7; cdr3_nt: TGCGCCAGCAGCTTCGACGGACGGGGCGAGCAGTACTTC; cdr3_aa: CASSFDGRGEQYF
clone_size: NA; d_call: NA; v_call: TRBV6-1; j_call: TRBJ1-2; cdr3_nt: TGTGCCAGCAGTGGGCCGGGGGGTAACTATGGCTACACCTTC; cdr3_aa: CASSGPGGNYGYTF
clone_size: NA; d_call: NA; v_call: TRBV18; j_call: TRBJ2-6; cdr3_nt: TGTGCCAGCTCCGAAAGGAGCTCTGGGGCCAACGTCCTGACTTTC; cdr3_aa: CASSERSSGANVLTF
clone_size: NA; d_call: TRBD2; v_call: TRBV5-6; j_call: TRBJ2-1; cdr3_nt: TGTGCCAGCAGCACCGCCCCGGGACTAGCAAATGAGCAGTTCTTC; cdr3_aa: CASSTAPGLANEQFF
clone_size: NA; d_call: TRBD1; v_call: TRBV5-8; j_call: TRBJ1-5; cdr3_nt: TGTGCCAGCAGCCATGGGACAGGGGGTCCAAATCAGCCCCAGCATTTT; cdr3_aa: CASSHGTGGPNQPQHF
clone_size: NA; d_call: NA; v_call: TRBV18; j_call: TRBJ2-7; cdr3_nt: TGTGCCAGCTCACGGGACTGGGGAAACGAGCAGTACTTC; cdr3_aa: CASSRDWGNEQYF
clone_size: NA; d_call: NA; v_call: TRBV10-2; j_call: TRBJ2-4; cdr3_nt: TGCGCCAGCACGTACAGTCAACAAGCCAAAAACATTCAGTACTTC; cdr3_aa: CASTYSQQAKNIQYF
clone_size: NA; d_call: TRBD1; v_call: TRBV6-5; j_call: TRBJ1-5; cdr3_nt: TGTGCCAGCAGTGCACAGGGGTGGGGCAATCAGCCCCAGCATTTT; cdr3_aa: CASSAQGWGNQPQHF
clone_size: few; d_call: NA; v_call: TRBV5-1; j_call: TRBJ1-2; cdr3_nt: TGCGCCAGCAGCTTGGCGTCAGTGGGGGATAACTATGGCTACACCTTC; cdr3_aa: CASSLASVGDNYGYTF
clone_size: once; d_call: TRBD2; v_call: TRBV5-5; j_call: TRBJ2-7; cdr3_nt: TGTGCCAGCAGCTTGAGCGGGGGGAGCTCCTACGAGCAGTACTTC; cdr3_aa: CASSLSGGSSYEQYF
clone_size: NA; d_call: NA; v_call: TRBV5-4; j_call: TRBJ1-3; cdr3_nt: TGTGCCAGCAGCAGGGGTCCCAGCTCTGGAAACACCATATATTTT; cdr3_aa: CASSRGPSSGNTIYF
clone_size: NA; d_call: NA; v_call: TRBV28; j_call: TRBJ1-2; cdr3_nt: TGTGCCAGCAGTTCGCCAGTAGTGGGGATAGATGGCTACACCTTC; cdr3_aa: CASSSPVVGIDGYTF
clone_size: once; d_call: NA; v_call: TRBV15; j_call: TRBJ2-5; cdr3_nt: TGTGCCACCAGCAGGGACAGACGCTACCAAGAGACCCAGTACTTC; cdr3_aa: CATSRDRRYQETQYF
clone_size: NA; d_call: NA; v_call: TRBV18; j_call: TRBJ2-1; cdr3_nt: TGTGCCAGCTCACCTCGGGACGGAGGATACAATGAGCAGTTCTTC; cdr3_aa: CASSPRDGGYNEQFF
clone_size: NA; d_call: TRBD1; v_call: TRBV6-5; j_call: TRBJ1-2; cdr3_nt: TGTGCCAGCAGTTCCGACAGGGGCTATGGCTACACCTTC; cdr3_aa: CASSSDRGYGYTF
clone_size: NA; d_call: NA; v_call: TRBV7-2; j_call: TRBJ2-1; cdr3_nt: TGTGCCAGCAGCCGGTATGGAACTTACAATGAGCAGTTCTTC; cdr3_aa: CASSRYGTYNEQFF
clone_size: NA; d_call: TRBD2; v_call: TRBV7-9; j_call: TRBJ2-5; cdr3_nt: TGTGCCAGCAGCTCATACCTAGGGACTAGGTTTACAGAGACCCAGTACTTC; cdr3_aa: CASSSYLGTRFTETQYF
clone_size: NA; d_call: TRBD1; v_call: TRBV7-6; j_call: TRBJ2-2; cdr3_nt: TGTGCCAGCAGCCAACCGGGACAGGGGGCATCCGGGGAGCTGTTTTTT; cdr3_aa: CASSQPGQGASGELFF
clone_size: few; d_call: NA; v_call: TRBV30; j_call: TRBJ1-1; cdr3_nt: TGTGCCTGGAGTGTTGAGACTGAAGCTTTCTTT; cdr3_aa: CAWSVETEAFF
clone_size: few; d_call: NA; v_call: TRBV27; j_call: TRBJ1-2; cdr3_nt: TGTGCCAGCAGTTTCAATGGGGGCGGTGGCTACACCTTC; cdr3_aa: CASSFNGGGGYTF